What follows are 9 T cell receptor beta chains derived from one specimen sequenced in a study of a mutant IDH1 vaccine in newly diagnosed glioma. These receptors' antigens are unknown. Assay used: immunoSEQ multiplex PCR; TCRdb lists only in-frame clones, some missing. The sample holds tens of thousands of clones; around 82% are singletons and the top ten take about 13%. Sample time point: week 23, last vaccination. Each dose of the vaccine consisted of 300 ug of mutant IDH1 20-mer peptide, with topical imiquimod. Specimen: PBMCs, collected from a glioma patient whose treatment included an IDH1 peptide vaccine. Receptor source: a man aged 25-40 years with glioma.

V is TRBV21-1 and J is TRBJ1-2. TRBV21-1 is a recognized pseudogene. The CDR3 totals 17 residues. The CDR3 is CASSKGGRRPGSYGYTF. The CDR3 DNA is TGTGCCAGCAGCAAAGGGGGACGTCGGCCGGGCTCCTATGGCTACACCTTC.

V and J are TRBV2 and TRBJ2-7; D is unclear. The germline V gene has CDR1 SNHLY and CDR2 FYNNEI. Trimming stripped 7 bases from V and 0 bases from J, with 7 bases between. This CDR3 spans 12 amino acids. The CDR3, as DNA: TGTGCCAGCAACGCAGTCTCCTACGAGCAGTACTTC. Translated: CASNAVSYEQYF.

V and J are TRBV10-1 and TRBJ1-2, with unresolved D. Trimming pared 3 bases from V and 6 bases from J, leaving 11 bases between. Germline V lookup: CDR1 WNHNN, CDR2 SYGVQD (reference sequence). This CDR3 has 13 residues. The CDR3 region has the DNA TGCGCCAGCAGTGATAGTCCGGAAGATGGCTACACCTTC. This codes for CASSDSPEDGYTF.

The rearrangement uses TRBV5-1 and TRBJ2-6; D remains ambiguous. The germline V gene encodes CDR1 SGHRS and CDR2 YFSETQ. The CDR3 consists of 14 residues. V shed 0 bases and J shed 4 bases, with 5 bases lying between them. The CDR3 DNA follows: TGCGCCAGCAGCTTGGCGGTGGGGGCCAACGTCCTGACTTTC. Translated, it gives CASSLAVGANVLTF.

V usage is TRBV5-8 and J usage is TRBJ2-7, with 8 bases aligning to TRBD1. This CDR3 comprises 14 residues. V shed 0 bases and J 3 bases; nucleotides not matched to a gene: 2. The V gene's germline CDR1 is SGHTS and CDR2 YDEGEE. The CDR3 DNA is TGTGCCAGCAGCTTGGGTGGGACAGGCTACGAGCAGTACTTC. Translating it yields CASSLGGTGYEQYF.

The chain is built from TRBV14 and TRBJ2-1, with TRBD2 matching over 10 bases. Germline loops: CDR1 SGHDN, CDR2 FVKESK. The J segment lost 7 bases and the V segment lost 5 bases, leaving 8 bases of the junction unmatched. CDR3 length: 15 residues. CDR3 protein: CASSFLAGVRNEQFF. CDR3 bases: TGTGCCAGCAGCTTTCTAGCGGGAGTTAGAAATGAGCAGTTCTTC.

The genes are TRBV7-6 and TRBJ2-2, with D perhaps TRBD2 (6 bases). CDR3 size: 15 residues. V lost 6 bases and J lost 5, with 16 bases in between. Germline-derived CDR1 and CDR2 are SGHVS and FNYEAQ. DNA for the CDR3: TGTGCCAGCAGGGACCGCCTAGCGAGAACCGGGGAGCTGTTTTTT. This translates into CASRDRLARTGELFF. The full variable domain, with the rest looked up from reference TRBV7-6 and TRBJ2-2, is GAGVSQSPRYKVTKRGQDVALRCDPISGHVSLYWYRQALGQGPEFLTYFNYEAQQDKSGLPNDRFSAERPEGSISTLTIQRTEQRDSAMYRCASRDRLARTGELFFGEGSRLTVL.

The chain is built from TRBV29-1 and TRBJ1-2; D not resolved. Trimming stripped 2 bases from V and 5 bases from J, with 12 bases between. Germline lookup yields CDR1 SQVTM and CDR2 ANQGSEA. The CDR3 is 13 amino acids. In DNA, the CDR3 is TGCAGCGTTGAACCTCAGAGGACGTATGGCTACACCTTC. Translating it yields CSVEPQRTYGYTF.

The rearrangement uses TRBV5-5 and TRBJ2-7; D is unresolved. V lost 2 bases, J lost 3 bases, and 12 bases lay in between. This CDR3 contains 14 residues. Germline CDR1 is SGHKS and CDR2 is YYEKEE (reference sequence). CDR3 protein: CASSFGQSLYEQYF. CDR3 DNA: TGTGCCAGCAGCTTCGGCCAGAGTCTCTACGAGCAGTACTTC.